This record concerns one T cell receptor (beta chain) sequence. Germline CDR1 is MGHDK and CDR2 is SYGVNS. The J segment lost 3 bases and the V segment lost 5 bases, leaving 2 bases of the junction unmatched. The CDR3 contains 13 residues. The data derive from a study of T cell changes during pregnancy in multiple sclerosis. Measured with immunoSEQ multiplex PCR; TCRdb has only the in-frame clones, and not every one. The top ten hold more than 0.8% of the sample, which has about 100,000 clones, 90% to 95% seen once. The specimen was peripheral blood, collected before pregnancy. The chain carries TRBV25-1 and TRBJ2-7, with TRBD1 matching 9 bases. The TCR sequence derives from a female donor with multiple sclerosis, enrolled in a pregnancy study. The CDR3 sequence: CASSTGGVYEQYF. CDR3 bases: TGTGCCAGCAGTACAGGGGGCGTCTACGAGCAGTACTTC.